A selection of T cell receptor beta chains follows, all from one sample in a study of blood T cell repertoires in COVID-19. The data were produced by immunoSEQ multiplex PCR, yet TCRdb's version contains in-frame clones alone and is incomplete. The data contain approximately 380,000 clones, around 89% of them singletons. The material sequenced was PBMCs or T cells enriched from blood (not recorded which). The receptors here all came from a woman aged 18-29 years who had recovered from COVID-19. CDR3s include the opening cysteine and the closing phenylalanine or tryptophan. A D gene is named only where the DNA matches it firmly. Clone size is not always given. Where it is, it says once, few, many or a class for expanded clones.

V gene	clone size	D gene	J gene	CDR3 DNA	CDR3 protein
TRBV4-1	-	-	TRBJ1-1	TGCGCCAGCAGCCAAGATTTTCGGACAGCGGACTCCGTGAACACTGAAGCTTTCTTT	CASSQDFRTADSVNTEAFF
TRBV7-3	-	TRBD1	TRBJ2-7	TGTGCCAGCAGCTCGGACAGGGGGTACGAGCAGTACTTC	CASSSDRGYEQYF
TRBV6-1	-	-	TRBJ2-7	TGTGCCAGCAGTGAAGCCGGAGGGACCGTCTACGAGCAGTACTTC	CASSEAGGTVYEQYF
TRBV6-1	-	-	TRBJ2-3	TGTGCCAGCAGTGAAAGGTTAGGAGGGTTCTATAGCACAGATACGCAGTATTTT	CASSERLGGFYSTDTQYF
TRBV7-2	-	-	TRBJ2-3	TGTGCCAGCAGGCCCCCAGGCAGGGAAACAGATACGCAGTATTTT	CASRPPGRETDTQYF
TRBV7-9	-	-	TRBJ1-4	TGTGCCAGCAGCTTAAGGTTCGGAGGCAGGGAGGCAACTAATGAAAAACTGTTTTTT	CASSLRFGGREATNEKLFF
TRBV5-1	-	TRBD1	TRBJ2-7	TGCGCCAGCAGCTATCCCGGGACAGGGGACGAGCAGTACTTC	CASSYPGTGDEQYF
TRBV27	-	-	TRBJ2-1	TGTGCCAGCAAACCGACAGGGAGGAATGAGCAGTTCTTC	CASKPTGRNEQFF
TRBV3-1/TRBV3-2	-	-	TRBJ1-1	TGTGCCAGCAGCACCACAGGGACGGTCACTGAAGCTTTCTTT	CASSTTGTVTEAFF
TRBV18	-	-	TRBJ1-2	TGTGCCAGCTCTCTTTCAGGGGGCTACACCTTC	CASSLSGGYTF
TRBV2	-	TRBD1	TRBJ2-1	TGTGCCAGCCCCACAGGGGACCACTCCTACAATGAGCAGTTCTTC	CASPTGDHSYNEQFF
TRBV6-1	-	TRBD1	TRBJ2-5	TGTGCCAGCAGTCGGGACAGGGGGCTCGGGGAGACCCAGTACTTC	CASSRDRGLGETQYF
TRBV5-1	few	-	TRBJ2-5	TGCGCCAGCAGCTTGCGTCCAGAAGAGACCCAGTACTTC	CASSLRPEETQYF
TRBV9	few	TRBD1	TRBJ1-5	TGTGCCAGAAAGAACAGGGGGTTGGTTATGCAGCCCCAGCATTTT	CARKNRGLVMQPQHF
TRBV15	-	TRBD1	TRBJ1-5	TGTGCCACCAGCAGAGTGGGGACAGGGGAAGAGGGGGAGCATTATAGCAATCAGCCCCAGCATTTT	CATSRVGTGEEGEHYSNQPQHF
TRBV5-1	-	-	TRBJ2-1	TGCGCCAGCAGCTTGTCAGAGGTATCCTACAATGAGCAGTTCTTC	CASSLSEVSYNEQFF
TRBV11-2	-	-	TRBJ2-7	TGTGCCAGCAGCTTAGATCTCGACGAGCAGTACTTC	CASSLDLDEQYF
TRBV30	-	-	TRBJ2-3	TGTGCCTGGAGGCCGGGGAGGCGAGAGACGCAGTATTTT	CAWRPGRRETQYF
TRBV10-1	-	-	TRBJ1-2	TGCGCCAGAGACGGGACACGCTATGGCTACACCTTC	CARDGTRYGYTF
TRBV5-5	-	TRBD2	TRBJ2-3	TGTGCCAGCAGCTTTTCGCGACTAGCCGATCGAGTGACGCAGTATTTT	CASSFSRLADRVTQYF
TRBV7-9	-	TRBD1	TRBJ2-7	TGTGCCAGCAGCTCGGGACAGGGGTTACTCAACGAGCAGTACTTC	CASSSGQGLLNEQYF
TRBV4-1	-	TRBD1	TRBJ1-5	TGCGCCAGCAGCCAAGTGGGACAGGTCGATCAGCCCCAGCATTTT	CASSQVGQVDQPQHF
TRBV7-9	once	-	TRBJ2-7	TGTGCCAGCAGCCTAAAGATTCCCTACGAGCAGTACTTC	CASSLKIPYEQYF
TRBV6-5	-	TRBD1	TRBJ1-2	TGTGCCAGCAGAGTTCTTGGGACAGTTAACTATGGCTACACCTTC	CASRVLGTVNYGYTF
TRBV10-3	-	TRBD2	TRBJ2-3	TGTGCCATCAGCCGAACTCCTCTAGCGGGAGATACGCAGTATTTT	CAISRTPLAGDTQYF
TRBV3-1/TRBV3-2	-	-	TRBJ1-1	TGTGCCAGCAGCCAGGGGACTCGGAACACTGAAGCTTTCTTT	CASSQGTRNTEAFF
TRBV30	-	-	TRBJ2-7	TGTGCCTGGACCGATTCGGCGCTAGTCGACGAGCAGTACTTC	CAWTDSALVDEQYF
TRBV19	-	-	TRBJ2-5	TGTGCCAGTAAGCCGAGGGGGGGGTATCGGGAGACCCAGTACTTC	CASKPRGGYRETQYF
TRBV7-8	-	-	TRBJ1-2	TGTGCCAGCAGCTTAGGGGCAGGGATGGATGGCTACACCTTC	CASSLGAGMDGYTF
TRBV30	-	TRBD2	TRBJ2-5	TGTGCCTGGAGCCGTCTATTTAGCGGGGGGGCCCACGAGACCCAGTACTTC	CAWSRLFSGGAHETQYF
TRBV6-5	-	TRBD1	TRBJ1-6	TGTGCCAGCAGCCTGAGACAGGGTGATAATTCACCCCTCCACTTT	CASSLRQGDNSPLHF
TRBV5-5	-	TRBD2	TRBJ2-4	TGTGCCAGCAGCCCCTGGACTAGCGGGGGGGCACTAGCCAAAAACATTCAGTACTTC	CASSPWTSGGALAKNIQYF
TRBV10-3	once	-	TRBJ1-1	TGTGCCATCAGTGAGTCGCGGGGTATTCACACTGAAGCTTTCTTT	CAISESRGIHTEAFF
TRBV7-3	-	-	TRBJ2-5	TGTGCCAGCAGCTTATCAGGGGAGACCCAGTACTTC	CASSLSGETQYF
TRBV9	-	-	TRBJ2-7	TGTGCCAGCAGCCCACAGGACGGCTACGAGCAGTACTTC	CASSPQDGYEQYF
TRBV7-2	once	-	TRBJ1-6	TGTGCCAGCAGGAGAACCGGGGGGCAAAATAATTCACCCCTCCACTTT	CASRRTGGQNNSPLHF
TRBV7-9	-	TRBD1	TRBJ2-5	TGTGCCAGCAGGGGCACAGGGGGCTTTCGAGAGACCCAGTACTTC	CASRGTGGFRETQYF
TRBV28	once	-	TRBJ1-1	TGTGCCAGCCTGACCGACATGAACACTGAAGCTTTCTTT	CASLTDMNTEAFF
TRBV4-2	-	-	TRBJ1-3	TGTGCCAGCAGCCCCTGGGGCAGCTCTGGAAACACCATATATTTT	CASSPWGSSGNTIYF
TRBV27	-	TRBD1	TRBJ2-7	TGTGCCAGCAAATTCCGCGGGCAGGGGGCGTACGAGCAGTACTTC	CASKFRGQGAYEQYF
TRBV6-5	once	-	TRBJ1-3	TGTGCCAGCACCAGGGACATTCGCTCTGGAAACACCATATATTTT	CASTRDIRSGNTIYF